Listed here are 17 T cell receptor beta chains from one sample, sequenced in a study of cytomegalovirus exposure and HLA in healthy donors. The study ran its PCR with 60 Vbeta and 13 Jbeta primers. Clones were sequenced by immunoSEQ multiplex PCR, and TCRdb holds only the in-frame ones, with some missing. The sample has approximately 79,000 clones; over 70% are singletons. Specimen: PBMCs. The receptors stem from a male donor in good health and CMV-seropositive.

The V gene is TRBV4-1, the J gene TRBJ2-7, with 7 bases matching TRBD1. Germline V gives CDR1 MGHRA, CDR2 YSYEKL. The CDR3 totals 13 residues. After removal of 7 bases from V and 4 bases from J, the junction contained 7 bases not matched to a gene. The CDR3 spells CASNRDRGYEQYF. The CDR3 region has the DNA TGCGCCAGCAACAGGGACAGAGGGTACGAGCAGTACTTC.

This clone showed up just a few times. The V and J genes are TRBV11-2 and TRBJ2-7; D is possibly TRBD1 (5 bases). CDR3 length equals 13 residues. Trimming cost V 0 bases and J 5 bases, with 8 bases left between them. Germline CDR1 SGHAT, CDR2 FQNNGV. The CDR3 here is CASSLDWGHEQYF. In DNA form, the CDR3 reads TGTGCCAGCAGCTTAGATTGGGGCCACGAGCAGTACTTC.

The chain is built from TRBV19 and TRBJ1-5; weak D call: TRBD1 (5 bases). V was shortened by 6 bases and J by 3 bases, with 12 bases between the two germline ends. The CDR3 is 14 amino acids. From germline, CDR1 is LNHDA and CDR2 SQIVND (reference sequence). The CDR3 protein is CASRWGLPNQPQHF. CDR3 sequence (DNA): TGTGCCAGTAGATGGGGCCTCCCCAATCAGCCCCAGCATTTT. The variable domain in full, completed from reference TRBV19 and TRBJ1-5, reads DGGITQSPKYLFRKEGQNVTLSCEQNLNHDAMYWYRQDPGQGLRLIYYSQIVNDFQKGDIAEGYSVSREKKESFPLTVTSAQKNPTAFYLCASRWGLPNQPQHFGDGTRLSIL.

The V gene is TRBV11-1, the J gene TRBJ2-1; 13 nucleotides match TRBD2. The V gene end was trimmed by 4 bases and the J gene end by 7 bases; junction bases not matched to a gene: 10. The CDR3 is 17 residues long. CDR1 is SGHAT and CDR2 is FQDESV in the germline V gene (reference sequence). The CDR3 protein is CASSSYSRLAGGNEQFF. The CDR3 nucleotides read TGTGCCAGCAGCTCATACTCCCGACTAGCGGGGGGAAATGAGCAGTTCTTC.

This clone appeared a few times. The chain carries TRBV7-2 and TRBJ1-1; 7 nucleotides align to TRBD1. CDR1 and CDR2 from the germline V gene are SGHTA and FQGNSA. This CDR3 is built from 16 residues. J gave up 1 base and V 7 bases, and 12 bases lay outside the gene matches. This CDR3 is CASTPGQSTSNTEAFF. The CDR3 DNA reads TGTGCCAGCACCCCGGGACAGTCTACCTCGAACACTGAAGCTTTCTTT.

In this sample, this clone turned up once. This chain connects TRBV10-1 to TRBJ2-1; TRBD2 aligns across 11 bases. J lost 8 bases, V lost 11 bases, and 14 bases had no gene match. The CDR3 has 15 residues. Germline CDR1 and CDR2: WNHNN and SYGVQD (reference sequence). This chain's CDR3 is CAVTIAGGPPDEQFF. CDR3 sequence (DNA): TGCGCCGTCACTATAGCGGGAGGGCCCCCGGATGAGCAGTTCTTC.

This rearrangement joins TRBV5-1 to TRBJ1-6; 9 nucleotides align to TRBD1. The CDR3 consists of 17 residues. The J segment lost 10 bases and the V segment lost 4 bases, leaving 15 bases of the junction unmatched. Germline values: CDR1 SGHRS, CDR2 YFSETQ. The CDR3 coding sequence is TGCGCCAGCAGCCCTGGACAGGGGTATTCGTCGGGATCACCCCTCCACTTT. Encoded protein: CASSPGQGYSSGSPLHF. Using reference TRBV5-1 and TRBJ1-6 for the parts outside the CDR3, the full variable domain is KAGVTQTPRYLIKTRGQQVTLSCSPISGHRSVSWYQQTPGQGLQFLFEYFSETQRNKGNFPGRFSGRQFSNSRSEMNVSTLELGDSALYLCASSPGQGYSSGSPLHFGNGTRLTVT.

V is TRBV5-1 and J is TRBJ2-5; 9 positions match TRBD2. The junction had 8 bases not matched to a gene; V was cut back by 0 bases and J by 2 bases. Per the germline V gene, CDR1 is SGHRS and CDR2 is YFSETQ. The CDR3 spans 17 residues. The CDR3 reads CASSLALTSGFQETQYF. As DNA, the CDR3 is TGCGCCAGCAGCTTGGCCTTGACTAGCGGATTTCAAGAGACCCAGTACTTC.

V is TRBV18 and J is TRBJ1-2; D is ambiguous. The ends were cut back, 6 bases at V and 6 bases at J, with 17 bases in the middle. Germline CDR1 KGHSH, CDR2 LQKENI. CDR3 size: 14 residues. For the CDR3, the DNA is TGTGCCAGCTCCCCCCCGAGGCAGCAGAATGGCTACACCTTC. Amino acid sequence: CASSPPRQQNGYTF.

This chain connects TRBV7-8 to TRBJ2-3; D is unclear. V gave up 5 bases and J gave up 4 bases, with 10 bases separating them. Germline assignment: CDR1 SGHVS and CDR2 FQNEAQ. CDR3 length equals 13 residues. CDR3 sequence (DNA): TGTGCCAGCAGCCCGGGTCCCTCAGATACGCAGTATTTT. Translating it yields CASSPGPSDTQYF.

The chain links TRBV5-5 to TRBJ1-5; D not resolved. The CDR3 runs 15 residues. The V and J ends lost 0 bases and 0 bases respectively, with 7 bases between them. CDR1 SGHKS and CDR2 YYEKEE come from the germline V gene (reference sequence). The DNA of the CDR3 is TGTGCCAGCAGCTTGGCGGGGAATAGCAATCAGCCCCAGCATTTT. This translates into CASSLAGNSNQPQHF.

V gene TRBV2 combines with J gene TRBJ2-5; 10 nucleotides align to TRBD1. CDR1 is SNHLY and CDR2 is FYNNEI in the germline V gene. The CDR3 consists of 13 residues. The ends lost 8 bases at V and 5 bases at J; junction bases unmatched: 5. CDR3 nucleotides: TGTGCCAGCCCCAAGGGACAGGGGGAGACCCAGTACTTC. Residues: CASPKGQGETQYF.

The rearrangement joins TRBV10-3 to TRBJ2-2, with 10 bases that match TRBD2. With 6 bases clipped from V and 6 bases from J, the junction kept 4 bases outside the gene matches. This CDR3 region has 14 residues. Germline assignment: CDR1 ENHRY and CDR2 SYGVKD. CDR3 in amino acids: CAIRASGRSGELFF. The CDR3 DNA reads TGTGCCATCAGAGCTAGCGGGAGATCCGGGGAGCTGTTTTTT.

This clone was picked up a small number of times. J is TRBJ2-2 and V is TRBV7-8; 14 nucleotides agree with TRBD2. With V trimmed by 8 bases and J by 5 bases, 4 bases remained unmatched. Germline CDR1 SGHVS, CDR2 FQNEAQ. CDR3 length: 15 amino acids. CDR3 nucleotides: TGTGCCAGCGCAGGACTAGCGGGGGGTACCGGGGAGCTGTTTTTT. This codes for CASAGLAGGTGELFF.

The chain uses TRBV7-2 and TRBJ2-7, with D possibly being TRBD1 (6 bases). V was pared by 1 base and J by 11 bases, with 15 bases between. The CDR3 length is 13 residues. CDR1 and CDR2 (germline): SGHTA, FQGNSA. The CDR3 nucleotides are TGTGCCAGCAGCTTAGAGGGCAGGGGAAGGGAGTACTTC. Protein product: CASSLEGRGREYF.

The gene calls are TRBV11-1 and TRBJ2-3; D is unresolved. Trimming removed 1 base at V and 3 bases at J, with 8 bases between. The CDR3 consists of 14 residues. Germline V lookup: CDR1 SGHAT, CDR2 FQDESV (reference sequence). CDR3 in DNA: TGTGCCAGCAGCTTAGTTGGCTCGACAGATACGCAGTATTTT. It encodes CASSLVGSTDTQYF.

This clone was detected only a few times. V usage is TRBV28 and J usage is TRBJ1-5, with TRBD1 matching over 8 bases. CDR3 length equals 15 residues. Germline V gives CDR1 MDHEN, CDR2 SYDVKM. With V trimmed by 5 bases and J by 5 bases, 8 bases remained unmatched. This chain's CDR3 is CASSVPGTGYQPQHF. DNA of the CDR3: TGTGCCAGCAGTGTCCCCGGGACAGGCTATCAGCCCCAGCATTTT.